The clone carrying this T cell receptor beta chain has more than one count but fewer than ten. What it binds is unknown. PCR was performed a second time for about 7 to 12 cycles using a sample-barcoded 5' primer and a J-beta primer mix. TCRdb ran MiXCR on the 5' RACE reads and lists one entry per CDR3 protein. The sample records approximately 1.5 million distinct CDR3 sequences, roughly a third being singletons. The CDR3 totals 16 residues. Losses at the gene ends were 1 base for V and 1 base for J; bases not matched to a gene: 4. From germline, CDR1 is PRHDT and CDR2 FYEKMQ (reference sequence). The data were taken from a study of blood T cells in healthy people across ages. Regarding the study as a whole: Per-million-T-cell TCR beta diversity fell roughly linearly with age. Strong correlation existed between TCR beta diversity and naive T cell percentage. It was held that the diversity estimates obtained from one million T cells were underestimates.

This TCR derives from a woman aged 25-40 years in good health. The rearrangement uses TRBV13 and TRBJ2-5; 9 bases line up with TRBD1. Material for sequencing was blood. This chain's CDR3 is CASSLAGTGFQETQYF. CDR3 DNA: TGTGCCAGCAGCTTAGCGGGGACAGGGTTCCAAGAGACCCAGTACTTC.